Following are 7 T cell receptor beta chains from one sample sequenced in a study of shared clonotypes between healthy human individuals. The method was immunoSEQ multiplex PCR; TCRdb's version includes in-frame clones alone and lacks a portion of them. The data show around 1,100,000 clones, with 60% to 80% seen just once and 0.89% held by the top ten. Sequencing input: memory CD4+ T cells from PBMCs. Specified subset: CD45RA-negative fraction. The receptors originated from a man in his late teens or twenties in good health. Some clones in this sample may be carry-over from other donors' samples.

The chain joins TRBV4-1 to TRBJ2-3; D is uncertain. CDR1 and CDR2 (germline): MGHRA, YSYEKL. The CDR3 is 14 residues long. Trimming removed 4 bases at V and 2 bases at J, with 10 bases between. CDR3 in amino acids: CASSPSRITDTQYF. The CDR3 DNA reads as TGCGCCAGCAGCCCAAGCCGGATCACAGATACGCAGTATTTT.

This clone was seen more than once but under ten times. This sequence joins TRBV7-2 and TRBJ1-1; no reliable D call. Germline V lookup: CDR1 SGHTA, CDR2 FQGNSA. V lost 7 bases and J 8 bases, leaving 17 bases between the germline ends. CDR3 length: 13 residues. The CDR3 bases are TGTGCCAGCATCCAATCCGTTCGCAAGGAAGCTTTCTTT. As protein: CASIQSVRKEAFF. Using reference TRBV7-2 and TRBJ1-1 for the parts outside the CDR3, the full variable domain is GAGVSQSPSNKVTEKGKDVELRCDPISGHTALYWYRQSLGQGLEFLIYFQGNSAPDKSGLPSDRFSAERTGGSVSTLTIQRTQQEDSAVYLCASIQSVRKEAFFGQGTRLTVV.

The chain combines TRBV5-1 with TRBJ2-1, with 9 bases lining up with TRBD2. The CDR3 has 16 amino acids. The germline CDR1 and CDR2 sequences are SGHRS and YFSETQ. With V trimmed by 0 bases and J by 5 bases, 6 bases remained unmatched. As DNA, the CDR3 is TGCGCCAGCAGCTTGGTGGCGGGAGGGCCCCACAATGAGCAGTTCTTC. It encodes CASSLVAGGPHNEQFF.

The gene calls are TRBV12-5 and TRBJ1-2; the D gene is possibly TRBD1 (5 bases). Trimming stripped 1 base from V and 4 bases from J, with 7 bases between. In germline, CDR1 is LGHNT, CDR2 FRNRAP. The CDR3 spans 13 residues. The CDR3 spells CASGLGGTYGYTF. Written as DNA, the CDR3 is TGTGCTAGTGGTTTGGGGGGGACCTATGGCTACACCTTC.

This clone was observed a few times. V is TRBV2 and J is TRBJ2-5; D may be TRBD2 (5 bases). The V end was cut by 6 bases, the J end by 2 bases, with 13 bases between. CDR1 and CDR2 (germline): SNHLY, FYNNEI. This CDR3 comprises 14 residues. This chain's CDR3 is CASSNRGQQETQYF. The CDR3 coding sequence is TGTGCCAGCAGCAATAGAGGGCAACAAGAGACCCAGTACTTC.

This clone has a handful of counts. This chain links TRBV10-3 with TRBJ1-2, with D tentatively TRBD1 (5 bases). There are 14 residues in the CDR3. Looked up from germline, CDR1 is ENHRY and CDR2 is SYGVKD. Trimming left V 3 bases short and J 8 bases short, with 16 bases between. The chain's CDR3 is CAISDLQRGGGYTF. CDR3 sequence (DNA): TGTGCCATCAGTGACCTCCAGAGGGGTGGAGGCTACACCTTC.

The CDR3 spells CASSFPRLAGVNNEQFF. The CDR3 region has the DNA TGTGCCAGCAGTTTTCCCCGACTAGCGGGAGTTAACAATGAGCAGTTCTTC. The chain joins TRBV28 to TRBJ2-1; 12 bases are a match to TRBD2. The ends lost 3 bases at V and 5 bases at J; junction bases unmatched: 8. The CDR3 loop spans 17 amino acids. Germline CDR1 reads MDHEN; CDR2 reads SYDVKM.